The T cell receptor (beta chain) under discussion was sequenced for a study of T-cell reconstitution after alpha-beta-depleted transplantation in children. Points from the study as a whole: After transplant, at about two months, alpha-beta T cells were reportedly derived from several hundred expanded graft clones. Recipient T cells and thymic progenitors that survived gave rise to the high TCRbeta diversity observed at day 60 in some patients. After one year, T-cell counts and TCRbeta diversity mostly came from new T cells.

This clonotype was counted at least ten times. Its antigen is undetermined. TCRbeta library construction was performed incorporating unique molecular identifiers. TCRdb re-called the PCR reads with MiXCR, one entry per CDR3 protein. The table has hundreds of thousands of distinct CDR3 sequences, approximately 12% seen once; the top ten hold 2.2%. With 1 base removed from V and 9 bases from J, the gap between germline ends came to 13 bases. Germline CDR1 is GTSNPN and CDR2 is SVGIG (reference sequence). This CDR3 is built from 12 residues. This receptor was taken from a male patient under 18 who had a stem cell transplant for acute myeloid leukemia, so the T cells may come from the graft donor. The genes are TRBV30 and TRBJ2-7; the D is unclear. The source was PBMCs, mostly from graft donor cells, collected 360 days after TCRalphabeta/CD19-depleted stem cell transplant. The CDR3 is CAWSGPLGVQYF. CDR3 coding DNA: TGTGCCTGGAGTGGCCCCTTAGGAGTGCAGTACTTC.